Each of the 27 T cell receptor beta chains below was sequenced from the same sample in a study of naive and memory T cell subsets. For these receptors, no antigen is known. Two oligonucleotides, mixed equimolar, formed the beta constant-region primer covering TRBC1 and TRBC2. Nested alpha and beta constant-region primers with the SP2 primer drove four PCR rounds on ligated cDNA. TCRdb processed the UMI-ligation and nested PCR reads anew with MiXCR; each CDR3 protein has one entry. The profile shows approximately 90,000 distinct CDR3 sequences, 11% of them singletons. The study, taken as a whole, reports: A few larger clonotypes appeared in naive repertoires, especially CD8, possibly memory cells re-expressing CD45RA.

Material for sequencing was naive CD4+ T cells from blood. These receptors were taken from a human donor in good health.

This chain links TRBV28 with TRBJ2-5, with TRBD2 matching over 14 bases. Germline trimming cut 6 bases from V and 5 bases from J; bases unmatched to any gene: 8. The CDR3 has 16 amino acids. Germline-derived CDR1 and CDR2 are MDHEN and SYDVKM. CDR3 nucleotide sequence: TGTGCCAGCAGACCCGGACTAGCGGGAGGACTGGAGACCCAGTACTTC. The encoded protein is CASRPGLAGGLETQYF. Full variable domain (remainder filled in from reference TRBV28 and TRBJ2-5): DVKVTQSSRYLVKRTGEKVFLECVQDMDHENMFWYRQDPGLGLRLIYFSYDVKMKEKGDIPEGYSVSREKKERFSLILESASTNQTSMYLCASRPGLAGGLETQYFGPGTRLLVL.

Worth noting for this clonotype: The germline gene is not matched at one end of the junction; a read error may be the cause. The chain uses TRBV28 and TRBJ2-4; D perhaps matches TRBD2 (5 bases). The CDR3 consists of 13 residues. CDR1 and CDR2 from the germline V gene are MDHEN and SYDVKM. CDR3 DNA sequence: TGTGCCAGCAGTTTCACGAGACAACTAGGGAGAGATTTC. It specifies CASSFTRQLGRDF.

This clonotype was detected a few times. This chain connects TRBV7-2 to TRBJ2-1; D not resolved. The germline V and J ends were trimmed by 1 base and 7 bases, with 20 bases remaining between them. Germline assignment: CDR1 SGHTA and CDR2 FQGNSA. CDR3 length: 17 amino acids. The CDR3, as DNA: TGTGCCAGCAGCTTAGGGTCGGGCAGATCCCGTAGTAATGAGCAGTTCTTC. The encoded protein is CASSLGSGRSRSNEQFF.

V usage is TRBV27 and J usage is TRBJ1-1; 7 bases align to TRBD1. Losses at the gene ends were 5 bases for V and 5 bases for J; bases not matched to a gene: 5. Looked up from germline, CDR1 is MNHEY and CDR2 is SMNVEV (reference sequence). The CDR3 has 13 residues. This CDR3 is CASSLDRVTEAFF. CDR3 coding DNA: TGTGCCAGCAGTCTCGACAGGGTGACTGAAGCTTTCTTT.

The chain combines TRBV3-1 with TRBJ2-7, with D perhaps matching TRBD1 (6 bases). The CDR3 spans 13 residues. Germline-derived CDR1 and CDR2 are LGHDT and YNNKEL (reference sequence). Trimming left V 5 bases short and J 2 bases short, with 10 bases between. In DNA form, the CDR3 reads TGTGCCAGCAGCGCAGGGACACCCTACGAGCAGTACTTC. Protein: CASSAGTPYEQYF.

This clonotype was seen a handful of times. The chain employs TRBV5-5 and TRBJ2-7; TRBD2 is a possible D gene (6 bases). Germline CDR1 is SGHKS and CDR2 is YYEKEE (reference sequence). The CDR3 sequence is 15 residues long. V was shortened by 0 bases and J by 3 bases, with 13 bases between the two germline ends. CDR3 residues: CASSLAGGVGYEQYF. The CDR3 DNA reads as TGTGCCAGCAGCTTGGCCGGAGGGGTGGGCTACGAGCAGTACTTC. Together with reference TRBV5-5 and TRBJ2-7, the CDR3 gives the full variable domain: DAGVTQSPTHLIKTRGQQVTLRCSPISGHKSVSWYQQVLGQGPQFIFQYYEKEERGRGNFPDRFSARQFPNYSSELNVNALLLGDSALYLCASSLAGGVGYEQYFGPGTRLTVT.

This clonotype was observed at least ten times. V and J are TRBV29-1 and TRBJ2-5; 7 bases are shared with TRBD2. V shed 3 bases, J shed 5 bases, and the junction held 9 bases outside the gene matches. The CDR3 loop spans 14 amino acids. CDR1 SQVTM and CDR2 ANQGSEA come from the germline V gene. The CDR3 sequence is CSVESRGGGETQYF. The DNA of the CDR3 is TGCAGCGTTGAGTCTCGCGGGGGTGGCGAGACCCAGTACTTC.

This clonotype was seen ten or more times. The CDR3 DNA reads TGCAGTGCTAGAATGTCGGGACAGGGGAGGGAGCAGTACTTC. It specifies CSARMSGQGREQYF. The rearrangement uses TRBV20-1 and TRBJ2-7; 10 bases line up with TRBD1. The CDR3 totals 14 residues. V shed 2 bases, J shed 7 bases, and the junction held 8 bases outside the gene matches. The germline V gene encodes CDR1 DFQATT and CDR2 SNEGSKA (reference sequence).

This clonotype has a count of ten or more. The genes are TRBV20-1 and TRBJ2-7, with unresolved D. Germline CDR1 DFQATT, CDR2 SNEGSKA (reference sequence). CDR3 length: 15 amino acids. V lost 1 base and J 0 bases, leaving 13 bases between the germline ends. CDR3 nucleotide sequence: TGCAGTGCTAGAGGACACAGCAAACCCTCCTACGAGCAGTACTTC. This translates into CSARGHSKPSYEQYF.

This clonotype has more than one count but fewer than ten. The chain employs TRBV3-1 and TRBJ2-2; D could derive from TRBD1 or TRBD2 (5 bases each). The CDR3 length is 12 residues. Germline V CDR1 and CDR2: LGHDT, YNNKEL (reference sequence). Trimming took 3 bases from V and 12 from J, leaving 11 bases between them. This chain's CDR3 is CASSQGVGQLFF. The CDR3 DNA sequence: TGTGCCAGCAGCCAGGGGGTTGGGCAGCTGTTTTTT.

The chain couples TRBV6-1 to TRBJ2-3, with 10 bases identical to TRBD1. Germline CDR1 and CDR2: MNHNS and SASEGT. The CDR3 is made up of 16 amino acids. J gave up 3 bases and V 3 bases, and 6 bases lay outside the gene matches. The CDR3 loop reads CASSDRTGGGTDTQYF. The CDR3 DNA sequence: TGTGCCAGCAGTGATCGGACAGGGGGAGGGACAGATACGCAGTATTTT.

This clonotype has just a few counts. The V gene is TRBV4-2, the J gene TRBJ2-3, with a weak D call TRBD2 (6 bases). CDR3 length: 16 residues. Germline V gives CDR1 LGHNA, CDR2 YNFKEQ. The V end lost 0 bases, the J end lost 6 bases, and 16 bases lay between the germline ends. The CDR3 DNA follows: TGTGCCAGCAGCCAAGAGACTAGTCAGCCAGTGGATACGCAGTATTTT. It codes for CASSQETSQPVDTQYF.

The CDR3 loop reads CASSPLHWGDTEAFF. Written as DNA, the CDR3 is TGTGCCAGCAGCCCTCTCCATTGGGGGGACACTGAAGCTTTCTTT. The rearrangement joins TRBV27 to TRBJ1-1; D is possibly TRBD1 (5 bases). The germline gives CDR1 MNHEY, CDR2 SMNVEV (reference sequence). The V end lost 6 bases, the J end lost 3 bases, and 17 bases lay between the germline ends. This CDR3 spans 15 amino acids.

A few counts support this clonotype. The chain links TRBV12-3 or TRBV12-4 to TRBJ1-4; TRBD1 is a possible D gene (5 bases). Trimming took off 7 bases at V and 0 bases at J, with 15 bases between the two ends. This CDR3 has 16 residues. The CDR3 reads CASTDGTAATNEKLFF. The CDR3 coding sequence is TGTGCCAGCACCGACGGGACGGCGGCAACTAATGAAAAACTGTTTTTT.

V usage is TRBV5-1 and J usage is TRBJ2-3; TRBD1 agrees at 7 bases. V lost 4 bases and J lost 7; bases outside the gene matches: 3. This CDR3 has 12 residues. CDR1 and CDR2 (germline): SGHRS, YFSETQ. CDR3 in DNA: TGCGCCAGCAGCACGGACAGGTATACGCAGTATTTT. Translated, it gives CASSTDRYTQYF.

This clonotype was seen more than once but under ten times. This chain links TRBV7-2 with TRBJ2-6, with D possibly TRBD2 on 7 matching bases. This CDR3 spans 20 amino acids. Trimming left V 5 bases short and J 3 bases short, with 26 bases between. Germline V gene lookup returns CDR1 SGHTA and CDR2 FQGNSA. In nucleotides, the CDR3 is TGTGCCAGCAGCACCCCGAGGGGGGAGCGGGACTTCGGTGGGGCCAACGTCCTGACTTTC. It encodes CASSTPRGERDFGGANVLTF.

This clonotype occurred a few times. The CDR3 protein is CASSRGGRSGANVLTF. DNA of the CDR3: TGTGCCAGCAGTCGGGGGGGGAGATCTGGGGCCAACGTCCTGACTTTC. V usage is TRBV6-2 or TRBV6-3 and J usage is TRBJ2-6; 8 positions agree with TRBD2. Germline V CDR1 and CDR2: MNHEY, SVGEGT. Trimming at V came to 5 bases and at J to 1 base, leaving 4 bases not matched to a gene. The CDR3 totals 16 residues.

This clonotype was seen a handful of times. The chain couples TRBV5-1 to TRBJ2-1; TRBD2 aligns across 9 bases. V shed 3 bases and J 3 bases; nucleotides not matched to a gene: 7. The CDR3 runs to 16 residues. The germline gives CDR1 SGHRS, CDR2 YFSETQ. The CDR3: CASSSTSGAIYNEQFF. The CDR3 DNA sequence: TGCGCCAGCAGCTCGACTAGCGGAGCGATCTACAATGAGCAGTTCTTC.

This clonotype was seen repeatedly, ten times or more. The chain has TRBV27 and TRBJ2-1; 7 nucleotides match TRBD1. The CDR3 contains 15 residues. The V and J ends lost 5 bases and 7 bases, in that order; junction bases with no gene match: 11. The germline CDR1 and CDR2 sequences are MNHEY and SMNVEV (reference sequence). The CDR3 DNA is TGTGCCAGCAGTAACCGTCAGGGGGTGAAAAATGAGCAGTTCTTC. Residues: CASSNRQGVKNEQFF.

This chain joins TRBV18 and TRBJ1-5, with 7 positions matching TRBD1. Germline V gives CDR1 KGHSH, CDR2 LQKENI. The length of the CDR3 is 14 residues. J lost 6 bases, V lost 6 bases, and 8 bases had no gene match. The CDR3 sequence is CASSRTGVGQPQHF. CDR3 coding DNA: TGTGCCAGCTCCCGTACAGGGGTCGGTCAGCCCCAGCATTTT.

This clonotype was observed a handful of times. V and J are TRBV20-1 and TRBJ2-3, with D perhaps TRBD2 (6 bases). The length of the CDR3 is 14 residues. Trimming stripped 2 bases from V and 6 bases from J, with 15 bases between. CDR1 and CDR2 (germline): DFQATT, SNEGSKA (reference sequence). The CDR3 region is CSARKSGRIDTQYF. For the CDR3, the DNA is TGCAGTGCTAGAAAAAGCGGGCGAATTGATACGCAGTATTTT.

This sequence joins TRBV20-1 and TRBJ2-5, with TRBD1 as a possible D gene (6 bases). The CDR3 is made up of 14 amino acids. CDR1 is DFQATT, CDR2 SNEGSKA, per germline (reference sequence). Trimming left V 3 bases short and J 2 bases short, with 13 bases between. CDR3 in amino acids: CSARKDRQQETQYF. The CDR3 DNA is TGCAGTGCTAGGAAGGACAGACAACAAGAGACCCAGTACTTC.

V usage is TRBV15 and J usage is TRBJ1-1, with D perhaps matching TRBD1 (6 bases). Looked up from germline, CDR1 is LNHNV and CDR2 is YYDKDF (reference sequence). V was clipped by 3 bases and J by 9 bases, with 14 bases between them. The CDR3 loop spans 13 amino acids. CDR3 residues: CATSRDEGGKAFF. The CDR3, as DNA: TGTGCCACCAGCAGGGACGAGGGGGGGAAAGCTTTCTTT.

This clonotype showed up many times. The chain joins TRBV10-3 to TRBJ2-7, with 10 nucleotides matching TRBD2. V lost 0 bases, J lost 5 bases, and 4 bases stayed unmatched. The CDR3 length is 15 residues. Per germline, CDR1 ENHRY and CDR2 SYGVKD. The CDR3: CAISESGLAANEQYF. The CDR3 nucleotides read TGTGCCATCAGTGAGTCAGGACTAGCGGCCAACGAGCAGTACTTC.

The rearrangement links TRBV21-1 to TRBJ1-1. TRBV21-1 has pseudogene status. The CDR3 is 12 residues long. The CDR3 is CASSRAGREAFF. DNA for the CDR3: TGTGCCAGCAGCAGGGCGGGCCGAGAAGCTTTCTTT.

This clonotype was counted at least ten times. The chain links TRBV28 to TRBJ2-3, with 10 bases that match TRBD1. Germline CDR1 reads MDHEN; CDR2 reads SYDVKM. V lost 5 bases to trimming and J lost 9 bases; unmatched junction nucleotides: 11. The CDR3 runs to 15 residues. The CDR3 is CASSRNRDRGLTQYF. In DNA form, the CDR3 reads TGTGCCAGCAGTCGTAACCGGGACAGGGGACTGACGCAGTATTTT.

This clonotype was recorded at least ten times. This sequence joins TRBV5-8 and TRBJ1-3; 7 nucleotides agree with TRBD1. V was clipped by 2 bases and J by 2 bases; unmatched bases: 7. The CDR3 is made up of 16 amino acids. The germline V gene has CDR1 SGHTS and CDR2 YDEGEE. The CDR3 loop is CASSFLTGIAGNTIYF. In nucleotides, the CDR3 is TGTGCCAGCAGCTTCCTGACAGGGATTGCTGGAAACACCATATATTTT.